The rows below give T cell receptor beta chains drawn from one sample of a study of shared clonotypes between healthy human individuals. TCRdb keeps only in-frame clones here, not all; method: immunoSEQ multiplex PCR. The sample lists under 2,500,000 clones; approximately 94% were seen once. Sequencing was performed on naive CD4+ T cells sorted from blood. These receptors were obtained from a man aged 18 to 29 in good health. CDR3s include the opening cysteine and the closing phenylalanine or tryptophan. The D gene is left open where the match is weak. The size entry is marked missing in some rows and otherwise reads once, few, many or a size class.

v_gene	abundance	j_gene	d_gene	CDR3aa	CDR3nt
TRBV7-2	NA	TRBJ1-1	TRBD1	CASSLYPGQGISEAFF	TGTGCCAGCAGCTTATATCCGGGACAGGGAATTTCTGAAGCTTTCTTT
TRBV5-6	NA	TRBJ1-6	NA	CASSLFRGQGSPLHF	TGTGCCAGCAGCTTGTTCAGGGGACAAGGTTCACCCCTCCACTTT
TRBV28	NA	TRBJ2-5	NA	CASSLTALGLAETQYF	TGTGCCAGCAGTTTAACCGCGCTTGGGCTAGCAGAGACCCAGTACTTC
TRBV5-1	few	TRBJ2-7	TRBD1	CASSPPGTGAYEQYF	TGCGCCAGCAGCCCCCCCGGGACAGGGGCCTACGAGCAGTACTTC
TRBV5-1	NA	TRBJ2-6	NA	CASSTGQYSGANVLTF	TGCGCCAGCAGCACTGGACAGTACTCTGGGGCCAACGTCCTGACTTTC
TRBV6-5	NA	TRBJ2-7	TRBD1	CASSYGPGGSYEQYF	TGTGCCAGCAGTTACGGGCCAGGGGGCTCCTACGAGCAGTACTTC
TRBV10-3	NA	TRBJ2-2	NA	CAISESQGLGELFF	TGTGCCATCAGTGAGTCCCAGGGCCTCGGGGAGCTGTTTTTT
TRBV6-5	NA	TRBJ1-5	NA	CASRQVGGNQPQHF	TGTGCCAGCAGACAAGTAGGGGGCAATCAGCCCCAGCATTTT
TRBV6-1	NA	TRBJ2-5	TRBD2	CASRPAGGIKETQYF	TGTGCCAGCAGGCCAGCGGGAGGGATTAAAGAGACCCAGTACTTC
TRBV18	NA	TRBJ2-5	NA	CASSPPVLQETQYF	TGTGCCAGCTCACCACCGGTTCTACAAGAGACCCAGTACTTC
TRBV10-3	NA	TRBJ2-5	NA	CAIAIEETQYF	TGTGCCATCGCTATAGAGGAGACCCAGTACTTC
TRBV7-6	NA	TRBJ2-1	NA	CASSLGSTGNEQFF	TGTGCCAGCAGCTTAGGGTCCACGGGCAATGAGCAGTTCTTC
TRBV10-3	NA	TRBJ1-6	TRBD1	CAIRQGVDNSPLHF	TGTGCCATCAGGCAGGGGGTAGATAATTCACCCCTCCACTTT
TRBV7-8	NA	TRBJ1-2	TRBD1	CASTKDRVEGYGYTF	TGTGCCAGCACCAAAGACAGGGTGGAAGGCTATGGCTACACCTTC
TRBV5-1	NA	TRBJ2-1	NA	CASTPAGQLGDEQFF	TGCGCCAGCACCCCGGCCGGACAGCTAGGGGATGAGCAGTTCTTC
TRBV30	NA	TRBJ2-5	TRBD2	CAWSPAGGRETQYF	TGTGCCTGGAGCCCAGCGGGGGGGCGAGAGACCCAGTACTTC
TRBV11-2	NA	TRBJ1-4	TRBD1	CASSLGDRINEKLFF	TGTGCCAGCAGCTTAGGGGACAGGATTAATGAAAAACTGTTTTTT
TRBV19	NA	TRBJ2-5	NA	CASSIRDSMYQETQYF	TGTGCCAGTAGTATCCGGGATAGCATGTACCAAGAGACCCAGTACTTC
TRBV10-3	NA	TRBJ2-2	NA	CAISVPDRNTGELFF	TGTGCCATCAGTGTACCGGACAGGAACACCGGGGAGCTGTTTTTT
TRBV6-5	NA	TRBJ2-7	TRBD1	CASSYSGTGGVYEQYF	TGTGCCAGCAGTTACTCCGGGACAGGGGGCGTTTACGAGCAGTACTTC
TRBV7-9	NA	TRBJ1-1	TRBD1	CASTTAMGQGALEAFF	TGTGCCAGCACCACTGCTATGGGACAGGGGGCCCTAGAAGCTTTCTTT
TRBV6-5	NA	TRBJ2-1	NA	CASSSAGTGLNEQFF	TGTGCCAGCAGTTCCGCCGGCACCGGCTTAAATGAGCAGTTCTTC
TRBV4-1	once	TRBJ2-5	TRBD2	CASSPQSGGTETQYF	TGCGCCAGCAGCCCGCAGTCCGGGGGGACAGAGACCCAGTACTTC
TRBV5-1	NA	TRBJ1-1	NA	CASSSATALNTEAFF	TGCGCCAGCAGCTCCGCGACAGCCTTGAACACTGAAGCTTTCTTT
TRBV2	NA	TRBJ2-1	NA	CASSPGPSYNEQFF	TGTGCCAGCAGTCCGGGACCCAGCTACAATGAGCAGTTCTTC